A single T cell receptor (beta chain) is shown here with its context. This sample was included in a study of T cell changes during pregnancy in multiple sclerosis. Only in-frame clones appear in the TCRdb table, and some are missing; sequencing was by immunoSEQ multiplex PCR. Of around 100,000 clones listed, 90% to 95% were seen once; the top ten hold approximately 1.2%. The germline CDR1 and CDR2 sequences are SSHAT and FNYEAQ (reference sequence). The CDR3 loop spans 15 amino acids. Trimming took 3 bases from V and 0 from J, leaving 10 bases between them. The receptor's source is a female donor with multiple sclerosis, enrolled in a pregnancy study. The sequenced sample was peripheral blood, obtained in the second trimester of pregnancy. The V gene is TRBV7-7, the J gene TRBJ2-3; no firm D call. In nucleotides, the CDR3 is TGTGCCAGCAGCTTGGCGGCATCTAGCACAGATACGCAGTATTTT. Translation: CASSLAASSTDTQYF.